This entry describes one TCR beta chain. This specimen belongs to a study of T cell changes during pregnancy in multiple sclerosis. The V segment lost 2 bases and the J segment 5 bases; nucleotides outside the gene matches: 10. This CDR3 region has 16 residues. The germline gives CDR1 MNHNY, CDR2 SVGAGI (reference sequence). Only in-frame clones appear in the TCRdb table, and some are missing; sequencing was by immunoSEQ multiplex PCR. The data show some 80,000 clones, with around 90% seen just once and roughly 2.5% held by the top ten. Sequences were derived from peripheral blood, sampled before pregnancy. The clonotype was recovered from a female donor with multiple sclerosis, enrolled in a pregnancy study. The chain combines TRBV6-6 with TRBJ2-7, with 9 bases aligning to TRBD2. CDR3 sequence: CASSYIPGLAGNEQYF. CDR3 DNA sequence: TGTGCCAGCAGTTACATACCGGGACTAGCTGGTAACGAGCAGTACTTC.